The 2 T cell receptor beta chains below all came from one sample that was sequenced in a study of Ad26.COV2.S vaccination and SARS-CoV-2 variants. Treatment indicated: around 19 received Ad26.COV2.S at low or high dose, single or two shots; roughly five received placebo; per-sample allocation not given. Samples analyzed were those drawn on day 63 after the first vaccine or placebo injection. Sequencing was performed with immunoSEQ multiplex PCR; in TCRdb, only in-frame clones are kept and a portion is missing. This sample has 300,000 to 350,000 clones, with roughly 90% found just once. The sample consisted of peripheral blood, taken in a trial of Ad26.COV2.S vaccine versus placebo. These receptors were collected from a person aged 18-65 years who received the Ad26.COV2.S COVID-19 vaccine or a placebo.

This chain connects TRBV30 to TRBJ2-1; no firm D call. The CDR3 contains 16 residues. V shed 3 bases and J shed 3 bases, with 18 bases lying between them. CDR1 GTSNPN and CDR2 SVGIG come from the germline V gene (reference sequence). The CDR3 is CAWSSGLGKSYNEQFF. The DNA for the CDR3 is TGTGCCTGGAGCTCTGGCCTGGGGAAGAGCTACAATGAGCAGTTCTTC.

Concerning this clone: In the same sample, other DNA sequences code for this CDR3. The chain recombines TRBV12-3 or TRBV12-4 with TRBJ2-2; tentatively, D is TRBD2 (5 bases). The CDR3 is 13 residues long. Trimming cost V 5 bases and J 5 bases, with 9 bases left between them. The CDR3 sequence: CASSPTRTGELFF. The CDR3 nucleotides read TGTGCCAGCAGTCCAACTAGAACCGGGGAGCTGTTTTTT.